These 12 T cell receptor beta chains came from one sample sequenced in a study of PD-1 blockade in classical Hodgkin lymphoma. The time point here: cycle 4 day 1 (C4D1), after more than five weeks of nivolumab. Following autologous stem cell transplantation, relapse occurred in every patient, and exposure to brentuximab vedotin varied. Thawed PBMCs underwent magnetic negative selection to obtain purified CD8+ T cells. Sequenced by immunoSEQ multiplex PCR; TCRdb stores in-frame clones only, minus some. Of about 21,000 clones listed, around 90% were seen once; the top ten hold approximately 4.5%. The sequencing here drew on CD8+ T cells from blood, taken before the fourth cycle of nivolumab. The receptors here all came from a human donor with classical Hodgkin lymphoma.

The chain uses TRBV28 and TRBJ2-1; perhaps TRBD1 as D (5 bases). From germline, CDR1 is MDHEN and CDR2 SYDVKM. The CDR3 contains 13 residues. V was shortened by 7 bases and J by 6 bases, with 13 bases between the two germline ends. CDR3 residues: CASTPPGSNEQFF. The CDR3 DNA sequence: TGTGCCAGCACTCCTCCAGGGTCCAATGAGCAGTTCTTC.

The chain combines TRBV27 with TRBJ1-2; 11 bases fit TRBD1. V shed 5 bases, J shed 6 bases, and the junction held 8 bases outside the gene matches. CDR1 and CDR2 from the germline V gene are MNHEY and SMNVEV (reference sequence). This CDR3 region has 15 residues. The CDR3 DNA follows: TGTGCCAGCAGTCCGCGGACAGGGGGCGGGAATGGCTACACCTTC. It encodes CASSPRTGGGNGYTF.

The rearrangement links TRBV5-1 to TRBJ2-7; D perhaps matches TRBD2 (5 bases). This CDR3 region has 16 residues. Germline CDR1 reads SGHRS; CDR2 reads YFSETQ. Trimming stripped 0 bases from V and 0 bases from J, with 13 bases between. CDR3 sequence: CASSLAERLFSYEQYF. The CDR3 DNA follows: TGCGCCAGCAGCTTGGCCGAGCGGCTTTTCTCCTACGAGCAGTACTTC.

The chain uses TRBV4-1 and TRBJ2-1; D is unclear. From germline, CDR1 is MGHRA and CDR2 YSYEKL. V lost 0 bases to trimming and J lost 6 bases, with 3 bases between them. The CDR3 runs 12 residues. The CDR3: CASSQDRNEQFF. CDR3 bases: TGCGCCAGCAGCCAAGATCGCAATGAGCAGTTCTTC.

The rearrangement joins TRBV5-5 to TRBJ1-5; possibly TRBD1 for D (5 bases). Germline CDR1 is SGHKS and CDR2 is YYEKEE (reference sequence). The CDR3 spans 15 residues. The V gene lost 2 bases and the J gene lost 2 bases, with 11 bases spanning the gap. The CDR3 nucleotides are TGTGCCAGCAGCTTTGGGGCTTCCCGCAATCAGCCCCAGCATTTT. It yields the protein CASSFGASRNQPQHF.

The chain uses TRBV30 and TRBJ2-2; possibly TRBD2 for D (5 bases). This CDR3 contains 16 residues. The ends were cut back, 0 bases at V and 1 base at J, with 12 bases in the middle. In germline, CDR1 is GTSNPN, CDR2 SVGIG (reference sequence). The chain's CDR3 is CAWSVQGGLNTGELFF. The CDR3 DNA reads TGTGCCTGGAGTGTACAAGGAGGATTGAACACCGGGGAGCTGTTTTTT.

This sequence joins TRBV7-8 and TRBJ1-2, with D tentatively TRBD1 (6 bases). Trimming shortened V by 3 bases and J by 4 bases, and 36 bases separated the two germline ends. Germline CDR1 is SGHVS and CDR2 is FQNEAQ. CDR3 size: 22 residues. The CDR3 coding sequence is TGTGCCAGCAGCTTGAACTCTAATAGCTTCGGGATACAGGGCTATATGGGCTATGGCTACACCTTC. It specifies CASSLNSNSFGIQGYMGYGYTF.

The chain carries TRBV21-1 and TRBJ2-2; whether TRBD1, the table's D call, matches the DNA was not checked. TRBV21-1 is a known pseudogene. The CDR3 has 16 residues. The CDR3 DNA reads TGTGCCAGCAGCAGGGTGCAGGGGCGAAACACCGGGGAGCTGTTTTTT. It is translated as CASSRVQGRNTGELFF.

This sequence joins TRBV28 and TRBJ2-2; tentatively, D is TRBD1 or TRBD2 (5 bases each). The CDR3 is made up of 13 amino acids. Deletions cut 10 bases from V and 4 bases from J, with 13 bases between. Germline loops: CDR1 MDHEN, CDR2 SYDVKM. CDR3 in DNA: TGTGCCACCCACTGGGACGGCACCGGGGAGCTGTTTTTT. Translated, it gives CATHWDGTGELFF.

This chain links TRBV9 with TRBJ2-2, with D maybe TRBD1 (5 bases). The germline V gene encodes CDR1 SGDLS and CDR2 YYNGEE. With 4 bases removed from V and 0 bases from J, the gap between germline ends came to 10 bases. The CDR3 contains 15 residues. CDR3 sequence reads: CASSTRQPNTGELFF. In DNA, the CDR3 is TGTGCCAGCAGCACCCGACAGCCGAACACCGGGGAGCTGTTTTTT.

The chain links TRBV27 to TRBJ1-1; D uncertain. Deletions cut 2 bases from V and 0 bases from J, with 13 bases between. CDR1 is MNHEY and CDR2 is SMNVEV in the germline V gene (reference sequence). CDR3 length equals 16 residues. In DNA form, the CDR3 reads TGTGCCAGCAGTTTAAATTCGTATAGGGTGAACACTGAAGCTTTCTTT. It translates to CASSLNSYRVNTEAFF.

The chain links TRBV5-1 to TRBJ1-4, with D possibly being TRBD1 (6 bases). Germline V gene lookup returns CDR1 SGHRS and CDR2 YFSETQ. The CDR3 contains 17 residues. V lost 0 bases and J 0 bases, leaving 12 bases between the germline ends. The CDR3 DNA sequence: TGCGCCAGCAGCTTGGAACAGGGCCCTGCAACTAATGAAAAACTGTTTTTT. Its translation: CASSLEQGPATNEKLFF.